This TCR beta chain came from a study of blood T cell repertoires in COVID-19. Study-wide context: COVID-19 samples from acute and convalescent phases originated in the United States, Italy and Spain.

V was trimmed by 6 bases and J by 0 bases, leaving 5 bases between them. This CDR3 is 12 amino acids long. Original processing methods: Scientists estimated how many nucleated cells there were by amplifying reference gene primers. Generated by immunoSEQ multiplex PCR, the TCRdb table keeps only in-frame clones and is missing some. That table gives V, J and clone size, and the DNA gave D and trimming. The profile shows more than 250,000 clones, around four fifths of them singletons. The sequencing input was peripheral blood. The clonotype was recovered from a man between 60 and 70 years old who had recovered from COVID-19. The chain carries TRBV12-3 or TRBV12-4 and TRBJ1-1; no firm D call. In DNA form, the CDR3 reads TGTGCCAGCAGCGAGTTGAACACTGAAGCTTTCTTT. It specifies CASSELNTEAFF.